This T cell receptor (beta chain) was observed in a study of T cells after posttransplantation cyclophosphamide. Whole-study results and caveats: Recipient CMV seropositivity and CMV reactivation strongly tracked TRB clonality.

The CDR3 spans 14 residues. CDR1 is SGHNT, CDR2 YYREEE, per germline (reference sequence). Trimming took 2 bases from V and 5 from J, leaving 14 bases between them. The related graft donor's blood sample was taken on the day of bone marrow donation. This clone was observed once. Antigen: not known. Method: immunoSEQ multiplex PCR; TCRdb's copy keeps in-frame clones and lacks some. Of about 47,000 clones detected, 92% appear once; the ten largest clones hold around 3.2%. This chain connects TRBV5-4 to TRBJ2-7; D may be TRBD1 (7 bases). The receptor comes from a woman between 50 and 59 years old in good health and a related stem cell transplant donor. Sequenced: PBMCs. CDR3 nucleotides: TGTGCCAGCAGCTTTTCCAGGGGGACTCACGAGCAGTACTTC. Translating gives CASSFSRGTHEQYF. Variable domain in full (rest from reference TRBV5-4 and TRBJ2-7): ETGVTQSPTHLIKTRGQQVTLRCSSQSGHNTVSWYQQALGQGPQFIFQYYREEENGRGNFPPRFSGLQFPNYSSELNVNALELDDSALYLCASSFSRGTHEQYFGPGTRLTVT.